Listed below are T cell receptor beta chains from one sample, sequenced in a study. Using its own MiXCR run on the 5' RACE reads, TCRdb lists one record per CDR3 protein. The sample carries about 42,000 distinct CDR3 sequences, about 30% recorded once. The sample was tumor-infiltrating memory CD4+ T cells sorted from the breast tumor. Source of these receptors: a female donor with breast cancer. Each CDR3 is given with its conserved first and last residue. The order of the fields is J gene, V gene, clone size, D gene, CDR3 protein, CDR3 DNA. D genes are given only for firm matches. Clone size is stated in some rows and not others, as once, few, many or a class when expanded.

>TRBJ2-3|TRBV20-1|few|NA
CSATDSLGADTQYF
TGCAGTGCTACGGACTCCCTAGGCGCAGATACGCAGTATTTT
>TRBJ2-4|TRBV15|NA|NA
CATAPGLAKNIQYF
TGTGCCACCGCCCCCGGTCTAGCCAAAAACATTCAGTACTTC
>TRBJ1-3|TRBV4-1|once|NA
CASSRQVSSGNTIYF
TGCGCCAGCAGCAGGCAGGTCAGCTCTGGAAACACCATATATTTT
>TRBJ1-1|TRBV6-2/TRBV6-3|few|NA
CASSYPSVGNTEAFF
TGTGCCAGCAGTTACCCCTCAGTGGGGAATACTGAAGCTTTCTTT
>TRBJ2-1|TRBV27|NA|TRBD2
CASSLFSGGTSGASGSYPNEQFF
TGTGCCAGCAGTTTATTCTCGGGCGGGACTAGCGGGGCTAGCGGGAGTTACCCTAATGAGCAGTTCTTC
>TRBJ1-2|TRBV5-1|few|NA
CASSLEAAGHYGYTF
TGCGCCAGCAGCTTGGAGGCCGCCGGGCACTATGGCTACACCTTC
>TRBJ2-1|TRBV20-1|NA|TRBD2
CSARGPSGSSYNEQFF
TGCAGTGCTAGAGGGCCTAGCGGGAGCTCCTACAATGAGCAGTTCTTC
>TRBJ2-7|TRBV29-1|few|TRBD2
CSVEGLAGSYEQYF
TGCAGCGTTGAGGGACTAGCGGGCTCTTACGAGCAGTACTTC
>TRBJ1-6|TRBV9|NA|TRBD1
CASSVNDRAGSPLHF
TGTGCCAGCAGCGTGAACGACAGGGCGGGTTCACCCCTCCACTTT
>TRBJ2-2|TRBV15|few|TRBD1
CATSSQGFTGELFF
TGTGCCACCAGCTCACAGGGGTTCACCGGGGAGCTGTTTTTT
>TRBJ2-3|TRBV20-1|many|NA
CSARAGYPRGGDTQYF
TGCAGTGCTAGAGCCGGCTATCCAAGAGGCGGGGATACGCAGTATTTT
>TRBJ2-1|TRBV10-1|NA|TRBD2
CASSDLGLANEQFF
TGCGCCAGCAGTGATCTGGGACTAGCGAATGAGCAGTTCTTC
>TRBJ2-7|TRBV11-2|NA|NA
CASSLALKAYEQYF
TGTGCCAGCAGCTTAGCACTGAAGGCCTACGAGCAGTACTTC
>TRBJ2-5|TRBV3-1|few|TRBD2
CASVRTSGRETQYF
TGTGCCAGCGTCCGGACTAGCGGGAGGGAGACCCAGTACTTC
>TRBJ1-5|TRBV12-3/TRBV12-4|few|TRBD1
CASSSSGTGLQPQHF
TGTGCCAGCAGTTCCTCCGGGACAGGGCTTCAGCCCCAGCATTTT
>TRBJ2-1|TRBV12-3/TRBV12-4|few|NA
CASSLRRGDNEQFF
TGTGCCAGCAGTTTGCGAAGGGGGGACAATGAGCAGTTCTTC
>TRBJ1-5|TRBV15|NA|NA
CATSRARGRYQPQHF
TGTGCCACCAGCAGAGCGCGGGGGCGGTATCAGCCCCAGCATTTT
>TRBJ1-2|TRBV15|once|NA
CATSMGSGAYGYTF
TGTGCCACCAGCATGGGTAGCGGGGCCTATGGCTACACCTTC
>TRBJ2-3|TRBV20-1|few|NA
CSALELATQYF
TGCAGTGCCCTAGAGCTGGCTACGCAGTATTTT
>TRBJ1-3|TRBV12-3/TRBV12-4|few|NA
CASSFRPGFSGNTIYF
TGTGCCAGCAGTTTCAGGCCCGGATTCTCTGGAAACACCATATATTTT
>TRBJ2-1|TRBV5-5|many|TRBD1
CASSRGQSSYNEQFF
TGTGCCAGCAGCCGGGGACAGAGCTCCTACAATGAGCAGTTCTTC
>TRBJ2-5|TRBV5-6|NA|TRBD1
CASSPVGQGLETQYF
TGTGCCAGCAGCCCAGTGGGACAGGGCTTGGAGACCCAGTACTTC
>TRBJ1-6|TRBV4-1|few|NA
CASSGAGGTYNSPLHF
TGCGCCAGCAGCGGAGCGGGGGGCACCTATAATTCACCCCTCCACTTT
>TRBJ2-1|TRBV5-5|NA|TRBD2
CASSPSGDEQFF
TGTGCCAGCAGCCCTAGCGGCGATGAGCAGTTCTTC
>TRBJ2-2|TRBV20-1|many|TRBD2
CSATSATSVTGELFF
TGCAGTGCCACTTCGGCGACTAGCGTCACCGGGGAGCTGTTTTTT
>TRBJ1-2|TRBV5-5|NA|NA
CASSYGYGYTF
TGTGCCAGCAGCTACGGCTATGGCTACACCTTC
>TRBJ2-1|TRBV19|NA|TRBD2
CASMGRAGKGGSYNEQFF
TGTGCCAGTATGGGTCGAGCGGGGAAGGGAGGATCCTACAATGAGCAGTTCTTC
>TRBJ2-3|TRBV7-9|NA|NA
CASSPPTPDTQYF
TGTGCCAGCAGCCCACCGACTCCAGATACGCAGTATTTT
>TRBJ2-1|TRBV6-1|NA|TRBD2
CASSEGIAGYNEQFF
TGTGCCAGCAGTGAAGGGATAGCGGGGTACAATGAGCAGTTCTTC